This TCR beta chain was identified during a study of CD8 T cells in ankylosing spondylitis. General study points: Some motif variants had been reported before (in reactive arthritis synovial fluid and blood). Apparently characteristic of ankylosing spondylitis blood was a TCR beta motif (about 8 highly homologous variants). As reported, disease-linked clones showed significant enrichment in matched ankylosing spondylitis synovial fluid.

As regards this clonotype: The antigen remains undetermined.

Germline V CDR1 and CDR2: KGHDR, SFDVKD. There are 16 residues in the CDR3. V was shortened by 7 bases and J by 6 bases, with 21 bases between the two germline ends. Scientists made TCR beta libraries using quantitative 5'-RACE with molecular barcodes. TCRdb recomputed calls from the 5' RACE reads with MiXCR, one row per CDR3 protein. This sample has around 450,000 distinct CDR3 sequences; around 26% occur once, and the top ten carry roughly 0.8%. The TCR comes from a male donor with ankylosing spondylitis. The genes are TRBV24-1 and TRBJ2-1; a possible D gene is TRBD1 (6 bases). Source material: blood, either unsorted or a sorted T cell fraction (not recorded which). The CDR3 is CATSDNAGTNFNEQFF. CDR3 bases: TGTGCCACCAGCGATAATGCCGGGACAAACTTCAATGAGCAGTTCTTC.